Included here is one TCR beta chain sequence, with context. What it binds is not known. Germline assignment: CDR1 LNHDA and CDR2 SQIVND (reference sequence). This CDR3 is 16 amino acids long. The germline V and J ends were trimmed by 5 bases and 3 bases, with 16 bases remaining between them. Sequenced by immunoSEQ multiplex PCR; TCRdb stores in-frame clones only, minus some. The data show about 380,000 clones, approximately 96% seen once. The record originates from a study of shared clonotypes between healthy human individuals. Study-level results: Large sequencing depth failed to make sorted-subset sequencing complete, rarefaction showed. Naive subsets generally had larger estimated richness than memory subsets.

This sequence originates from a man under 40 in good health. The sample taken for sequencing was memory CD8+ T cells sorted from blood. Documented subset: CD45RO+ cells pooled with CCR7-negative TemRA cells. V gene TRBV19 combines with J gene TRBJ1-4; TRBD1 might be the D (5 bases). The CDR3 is CASSLPGGGANEKLFF. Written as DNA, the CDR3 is TGTGCCAGTAGTCTACCAGGCGGGGGAGCTAATGAAAAACTGTTTTTT.